A single sample is the source of the 22 T cell receptor beta chains below, sequenced in a study of CD8 T cells in ankylosing spondylitis. TCRdb re-called the 5' RACE reads through MiXCR, storing one row per CDR3 protein. The data hold about 800,000 distinct CDR3 sequences, with approximately 12% observed a single time. Antigens of these TCRs are unknown. Points from the study as a whole: There was a TCR beta motif, made of several highly homologous variants, that appeared characteristic of ankylosing spondylitis blood.

What was sequenced was blood, either unsorted or a sorted T cell fraction (not recorded which). The receptors originated from a male donor with ankylosing spondylitis.

This chain's CDR3 is CASSPNFATNYGYTF. DNA for the CDR3: TGTGCCAGCAGCCCTAACTTTGCGACTAACTATGGCTACACCTTC. This rearrangement joins TRBV7-9 to TRBJ1-2; D uncertain. Deletions cut 5 bases from V and 0 bases from J, with 13 bases between. Per germline, CDR1 SEHNR and CDR2 FQNEAQ (reference sequence). The CDR3 spans 15 residues.

The chain combines TRBV5-1 with TRBJ1-4; D is ambiguous. V lost 5 bases, J lost 0 bases, and 8 bases lay in between. CDR1 and CDR2 (germline): SGHRS, YFSETQ. CDR3 length: 14 amino acids. The CDR3 sequence: CASRVSSTNEKLFF. The CDR3 nucleotides are TGCGCCAGCAGGGTCAGTTCAACTAATGAAAAACTGTTTTTT.

V gene TRBV29-1 combines with J gene TRBJ1-1, with D unresolved. CDR3 size: 13 residues. Trimming removed 4 bases from V and 2 bases from J, with 11 bases in between. From germline, CDR1 is SQVTM and CDR2 ANQGSEA. In nucleotides, the CDR3 is TGCAGCGTTGTCCCGAAGAGTAACACTGAAGCTTTCTTT. Translated: CSVVPKSNTEAFF. Supplemented by reference TRBV29-1 and TRBJ1-1, the full variable domain reads SAVISQKPSRDICQRGTSLTIQCQVDSQVTMMFWYRQQPGQSLTLIATANQGSEATYESGFVIDKFPISRPNLTFSTLTVSNMSPEDSSIYLCSVVPKSNTEAFFGQGTRLTVV.

The J gene is TRBJ1-2, the V gene TRBV20-1; 11 positions agree with TRBD1. The CDR3 is made up of 14 amino acids. Germline lookup yields CDR1 DFQATT and CDR2 SNEGSKA (reference sequence). V gave up 6 bases and J gave up 4 bases; unmatched junction bases: 7. In DNA form, the CDR3 reads TGCAGTGCATGTCCGGGACAGGGGGTCTATGGCTACACCTTC. Protein product: CSACPGQGVYGYTF.

The V call is TRBV29-1, the J call TRBJ2-1, with D perhaps matching TRBD1 (6 bases). The germline CDR1 and CDR2 sequences are SQVTM and ANQGSEA. This CDR3 spans 14 amino acids. The V and J ends lost 1 base and 8 bases respectively, with 15 bases between them. As DNA, the CDR3 is TGCAGCGTTGAAGGGCTAGTTGGGGGCGATGAGCAGTTCTTC. This sequence encodes CSVEGLVGGDEQFF.

The chain recombines TRBV20-1 with TRBJ1-4; tentatively, D is TRBD1 (6 bases). The germline V gene encodes CDR1 DFQATT and CDR2 SNEGSKA (reference sequence). The CDR3 has 14 residues. V was cut by 6 bases and J by 8 bases, with 19 bases left in between. The CDR3 protein is CSALGHRDGEKLFF. CDR3 nucleotide sequence: TGCAGTGCCCTCGGGCACAGGGACGGAGAAAAACTGTTTTTT.

V gene TRBV12-3 or TRBV12-4 combines with J gene TRBJ1-1; perhaps TRBD1 as D (5 bases). V was pared by 0 bases and J by 6 bases, with 8 bases between. This CDR3 has 13 residues. In DNA form, the CDR3 reads TGTGCCAGCAGTTTAGCAGGGGTCCCTGAAGCTTTCTTT. It yields the protein CASSLAGVPEAFF.

The rearrangement links TRBV5-1 to TRBJ2-3; D ambiguous. The germline V and J ends were trimmed by 3 bases and 5 bases, with 7 bases remaining between them. Germline assignment: CDR1 SGHRS and CDR2 YFSETQ. This CDR3 comprises 12 residues. The CDR3 DNA follows: TGCGCCAGCAGCTCAGACTTAGATACGCAGTATTTT. It codes for CASSSDLDTQYF.

The chain has TRBV2 and TRBJ1-4; D call uncertain. The V end lost 1 base, the J end lost 0 bases, and 6 bases lay between the germline ends. From germline, CDR1 is SNHLY and CDR2 FYNNEI. The CDR3 sequence is 15 residues long. CDR3 nucleotides: TGTGCCAGCAGTGAAGTGGGTGCAACTAATGAAAAACTGTTTTTT. Translated, it gives CASSEVGATNEKLFF.

This clonotype appeared a few times. The chain recombines TRBV7-2 with TRBJ2-5; no reliable D call. V dropped 1 base and J dropped 5 bases, with 11 bases sitting between them. This CDR3 region has 14 residues. CDR1 and CDR2 from the germline V gene are SGHTA and FQGNSA. CDR3 DNA: TGTGCCAGCAGCTTAGGAGGAAACGGGGAGACCCAGTACTTC. This gives the protein CASSLGGNGETQYF.

This clonotype was recorded at least ten times. The V call is TRBV7-2, the J call TRBJ1-5; possible D gene TRBD1, 5 bases. Germline values: CDR1 SGHTA, CDR2 FQGNSA. V dropped 5 bases and J dropped 5 bases, with 10 bases sitting between them. This CDR3 has 13 residues. Here the CDR3 reads CASSPGRDQPQHF. CDR3 nucleotides: TGTGCCAGCAGCCCAGGGAGGGATCAGCCCCAGCATTTT. Drawing the rest from reference TRBV7-2 and TRBJ1-5, the complete variable domain is GAGVSQSPSNKVTEKGKDVELRCDPISGHTALYWYRQSLGQGLEFLIYFQGNSAPDKSGLPSDRFSAERTGGSVSTLTIQRTQQEDSAVYLCASSPGRDQPQHFGDGTRLSIL.

This clonotype has ten or more counts. J is TRBJ1-4 and V is TRBV7-9; D not certain. The CDR3 extends over 17 amino acids. Trimming removed 1 base at V and 6 bases at J, with 18 bases between. The V gene's germline CDR1 is SEHNR and CDR2 FQNEAQ (reference sequence). The CDR3 DNA sequence: TGTGCCAGCAGCTTAGGGGCAGGCTCCAGGCAGGATGAAAAACTGTTTTTT. It codes for CASSLGAGSRQDEKLFF.

Many counts were recorded for this clonotype. The chain combines TRBV7-2 with TRBJ2-1, with D perhaps being TRBD1 or TRBD2 (5 bases each). Germline CDR1 and CDR2: SGHTA and FQGNSA. V was pared by 5 bases and J by 9 bases, with 8 bases between. This CDR3 has 11 amino acids. The CDR3 DNA sequence: TGTGCCAGCAGCCGTGGGGGTGAGCAGTTCTTC. Protein product: CASSRGGEQFF.

This clonotype has ten or more counts. The gene calls are TRBV20-1 and TRBJ2-3; possibly TRBD2 for D (6 bases). There are 12 residues in the CDR3. The germline V gene encodes CDR1 DFQATT and CDR2 SNEGSKA (reference sequence). The V end lost 0 bases, the J end lost 14 bases, and 15 bases lay between the germline ends. The CDR3 DNA sequence: TGCAGTGCTAGAGATCATAGCGGAGGGGTGTATTTT. As protein: CSARDHSGGVYF.

This clonotype was seen ten or more times. The CDR3 sequence: CASSFPGTPDTQYF. CDR3 sequence (DNA): TGTGCCAGCAGCTTTCCGGGGACCCCAGATACGCAGTATTTT. The chain links TRBV7-8 to TRBJ2-3; D may correspond to TRBD1 or TRBD2 (5 bases each). Germline V gives CDR1 SGHVS, CDR2 FQNEAQ. The V end was cut by 3 bases, the J end by 4 bases, with 11 bases between. The CDR3 has 14 amino acids.

The chain combines TRBV20-1 with TRBJ2-1, with TRBD1 as a possible D gene (6 bases). V was pared by 5 bases and J by 1 base, with 18 bases between. Germline V gene data show CDR1 as DFQATT and CDR2 as SNEGSKA (reference sequence). The CDR3 consists of 16 residues. CDR3 DNA: TGCAGTGCTCAAGGATCCACAGGGAATTCCTACAATGAGCAGTTCTTC. The encoded protein is CSAQGSTGNSYNEQFF.

The chain uses TRBV28 and TRBJ2-5; D remains unclear. With 1 base removed from V and 2 bases from J, the gap between germline ends came to 8 bases. This CDR3 comprises 14 residues. Germline V gives CDR1 MDHEN, CDR2 SYDVKM. CDR3 residues: CASSLLERQETQYF. The DNA for the CDR3 is TGTGCCAGCAGTTTATTAGAGAGACAAGAGACCCAGTACTTC.

This clonotype was counted a few times. V usage is TRBV6-2 or TRBV6-3 and J usage is TRBJ1-1; the D gene is possibly TRBD1 (6 bases). Trimming took off 0 bases at V and 4 bases at J, with 12 bases between the two ends. The germline V gene encodes CDR1 MNHEY and CDR2 SVGEGT. This CDR3 is 15 amino acids long. In DNA form, the CDR3 reads TGTGCCAGCAGTTACTCCCCAACGACAGGCACTGAAGCTTTCTTT. It yields the protein CASSYSPTTGTEAFF.

In this sample, this clonotype turned up a few times. The chain has TRBV5-1 and TRBJ1-1; no reliable D call. The germline CDR1 and CDR2 sequences are SGHRS and YFSETQ. The CDR3 spans 14 residues. The V gene lost 4 bases and the J gene lost 1 base, with 11 bases spanning the gap. This CDR3 reads CASSRPGENTEAFF. CDR3 nucleotides: TGCGCCAGCAGCCGCCCCGGGGAGAACACTGAAGCTTTCTTT.

V is TRBV20-1 and J is TRBJ2-5; 9 bases agree with TRBD2. This CDR3 contains 14 residues. Germline loops: CDR1 DFQATT, CDR2 SNEGSKA (reference sequence). V trimming: 5 bases; J trimming: 4 bases; junction bases outside the gene matches: 8. The CDR3 bases are TGCAGTGCTCCCGGCCTAGCGGGGTTAGAGACCCAGTACTTC. Residues: CSAPGLAGLETQYF.

The chain recombines TRBV18 with TRBJ2-5, with 10 bases lining up with TRBD1. Germline CDR1 reads KGHSH; CDR2 reads LQKENI. The trim removed 6 bases at V and 4 bases at J, leaving 8 bases unmatched. The CDR3 has 15 residues. CDR3 protein: CASSPGTGVRETQYF. CDR3 nucleotide sequence: TGTGCCAGCTCTCCCGGGACAGGGGTACGAGAGACCCAGTACTTC.

In its sample, this clonotype was seen many times. The chain combines TRBV6-1 with TRBJ1-1; D call uncertain. Germline assignment: CDR1 MNHNS and CDR2 SASEGT. The CDR3 totals 14 residues. Trimming shortened V by 7 bases and J by 0 bases, and 12 bases separated the two germline ends. The CDR3 is CASKDGSMNTEAFF. Here the CDR3 DNA reads TGTGCCAGCAAGGACGGGAGCATGAACACTGAAGCTTTCTTT.